A single count supports the clone carrying this TCR beta chain. This record belongs to a study of blood T cell repertoires in COVID-19. Sequencing used immunoSEQ multiplex PCR; TCRdb keeps in-frame clones, though not all of them. Of roughly 170,000 clones in the sample, under 90% were seen once. The V gene's germline CDR1 is SGHTA and CDR2 FQGNSA. The CDR3 has 15 residues. Deletions cut 3 bases from V and 5 bases from J, with 16 bases between. The sequenced sample consisted of peripheral blood. The chain has TRBV7-2 and TRBJ2-5, with D possibly matching TRBD1 (6 bases). This sequence was found in a human donor in a cohort sampled during active COVID-19. Here the CDR3 DNA reads TGTGCCAGCAGCTTGGGAGACGTGCAGGGGGAGACCCAGTACTTC. Its translation: CASSLGDVQGETQYF.